This TCR beta chain was sequenced for a study of cytotoxic CD8 clonotypes in ibrutinib-treated CLL. About the research overall: Included were 11 to 12 relapsed/refractory and about 14 treatment-naive patients, of whom roughly 17 were IGHV unmutated. The authors obtained response samples at a median of approximately 11 months of treatment, range 6 to 36.

A remark on this clone: The antigen is not known.

Germline V lookup: CDR1 SGHRS, CDR2 YFSETQ. CDR3 size: 15 residues. V lost 4 bases and J 1 base, leaving 13 bases between the germline ends. The data were produced by immunoSEQ multiplex PCR, yet TCRdb's version contains in-frame clones alone and is incomplete. The repertoire holds roughly 200,000 clones, with around 72% as singletons. Study-wide findings and caveats: In comparison with age-matched healthy donors, baseline clonality was higher and tracked circulating CD8+ T-cell counts. There were differences in sampling times between sustained-remission and progressing patients.

The V and J genes are TRBV5-1 and TRBJ2-3; D is unclear. This sequence originates from a human donor with chronic lymphocytic leukemia. The sample was PBMCs, taken after 24 months of ibrutinib treatment. Written as DNA, the CDR3 is TGCGCCAGCAGCCATCCAGACCCGCGCACAGATACGCAGTATTTT. This encodes CASSHPDPRTDTQYF. The whole variable domain, filled in from reference TRBV5-1 and TRBJ2-3, reads KAGVTQTPRYLIKTRGQQVTLSCSPISGHRSVSWYQQTPGQGLQFLFEYFSETQRNKGNFPGRFSGRQFSNSRSEMNVSTLELGDSALYLCASSHPDPRTDTQYFGPGTRLTVL.